This record looks at one TCR beta chain sequence and its context. Its specificity is not known. The data were obtained in a study of cytomegalovirus exposure and HLA in healthy donors. Primers for the PCR totalled 60 Vbeta and 13 Jbeta. Clones were read by immunoSEQ multiplex PCR, and TCRdb kept only the in-frame ones, dropping some. The table lists 110,000 to 150,000 clones, 70% to 90% of them singletons. Donors likely had unrecorded immune exposures despite being nominally healthy when sampled. Study findings and constraints: With later analysis, a missense DCLRE1C variant became linked to TCR beta V- and J-gene trimming.

CDR3 size: 20 residues. The V and J ends lost 0 bases and 2 bases, in that order; junction bases with no gene match: 14. Per the germline V gene, CDR1 is LGHNA and CDR2 is YSLEER. This chain joins TRBV4-3 and TRBJ2-7, with TRBD2 identical over 12 bases. The receptor was isolated from a woman aged 40 to 49 in good health and CMV-seropositive. Sequenced input: PBMCs. The DNA for the CDR3 is TGCGCCAGCAGCCAAGATCGGGCTAGCGGGGGGGAATGGTGGGCCTACGAGCAGTACTTC. Its translation: CASSQDRASGGEWWAYEQYF.